What follows are 27 T cell receptor beta chains derived from one specimen sequenced in a study of blood T cells in healthy people across ages. It was with a sample-barcoded 5' primer and a J-beta primer mix that a second PCR of about 6 to 12 cycles was run. Each CDR3 protein is one row after TCRdb ran MiXCR on the 5' RACE reads. The table shows around 280,000 distinct CDR3 sequences, with around 29% occurring only once. The sequencing sample was made of blood. The source of these receptors is a woman in her seventies in good health.

J is TRBJ2-5 and V is TRBV5-8; D tentatively fits TRBD1 or TRBD2 (5 bases each). The DNA end lines up better with TRBJ2-1; the J call may be wrong. The CDR3 is made up of 15 amino acids. Per germline, CDR1 SGHTS and CDR2 YDEGEE. CDR3 region: CASSHGTPGRSEQFF. CDR3 nucleotides: TGTGCCAGCAGCCATGGGACCCCCGGGCGTTCTGAGCAGTTCTTC.

The sample holds many counts of this clonotype. The V and J genes are TRBV28 and TRBJ2-1, with D unclear. This CDR3 comprises 15 residues. V was cut by 7 bases and J by 6 bases, with 19 bases left in between. CDR1 is MDHEN, CDR2 SYDVKM, per germline. The CDR3 region has the DNA TGTGCCAGCACCCCCCGCCCCACCGGCGGCAATGAGCAGTTCTTC. It encodes CASTPRPTGGNEQFF.

The chain employs TRBV20-1 and TRBJ2-5; D perhaps matches TRBD1 (6 bases). Matching the DNA end better, TRBJ2-7 makes the J call doubtful. Germline V gives CDR1 DFQATT, CDR2 SNEGSKA (reference sequence). This CDR3 has 11 amino acids. The CDR3 protein is CSARAGDEQYV. CDR3 bases: TGCAGTGCTAGAGCAGGGGACGAGCAGTACGTC.

Only a few counts were recorded for this clonotype. The CDR3, as DNA: TGTGCCAGCAGTTACTCGAAGATCGGAGAGGCCGCCTACGAGCAGTACTTC. Protein sequence: CASSYSKIGEAAYEQYF. V gene TRBV6-5 combines with J gene TRBJ2-7, with D unclear. The CDR3 consists of 17 residues. Trimming removed 0 bases from V and 2 bases from J, with 17 bases in between. CDR1 is MNHEY, CDR2 SVGAGI, per germline.

This clonotype appeared many times. J is TRBJ2-3 and V is TRBV29-1; TRBD2 matches 7 bases. The germline gives CDR1 SQVTM, CDR2 ANQGSEA. This CDR3 has 13 amino acids. Trimming removed 7 bases from V and 3 bases from J; junction bases left unmatched: 7. CDR3 residues: CSADRGGTDTQYF. CDR3 coding DNA: TGCAGCGCCGACCGGGGAGGGACAGATACGCAGTATTTT.

This chain uses TRBV20-1 with TRBJ2-3; 7 bases are shared with TRBD2. J lost 0 bases, V lost 6 bases, and 6 bases had no gene match. The CDR3 length is 14 residues. In germline, CDR1 is DFQATT, CDR2 SNEGSKA (reference sequence). CDR3 in DNA: TGCAGTGCGACCAGCGGGACTAGCACAGATACGCAGTATTTT. Translating it yields CSATSGTSTDTQYF.

The J gene is TRBJ2-7, the V gene TRBV4-1; 9 positions match TRBD1. Germline V lookup: CDR1 MGHRA, CDR2 YSYEKL. Trimming took 0 bases from V and 6 from J; bases not matched to a gene: 9. The CDR3 runs to 16 residues. The CDR3, as DNA: TGCGCCAGCAGCCAAGAGGGAGGGACAGGGTTAATCGAGCAGTACTTC. It codes for CASSQEGGTGLIEQYF.

The chain links TRBV7-3 to TRBJ2-1; 7 nucleotides match TRBD2. The CDR3 length is 15 residues. CDR1 and CDR2 from the germline V gene are SGHTA and FQGTGA. V was pared by 2 bases and J by 4 bases, with 5 bases of the junction left unmatched. CDR3 bases: TGTGCCAGCAGCTTAGGTCTAGCGGAGTACAATGAGCAGTTCTTC. Encoded protein: CASSLGLAEYNEQFF.

CDR3 region: CASSLQLAGAYEQYF. CDR3 coding DNA: TGCGCCAGCAGCTTGCAACTAGCGGGAGCCTACGAGCAGTACTTC. This chain links TRBV5-1 with TRBJ2-7, with TRBD2 identical over 11 bases. Per germline, CDR1 SGHRS and CDR2 YFSETQ. There are 15 residues in the CDR3. V was pared by 1 base and J by 2 bases, with 2 bases of the junction left unmatched.

In its sample, this clonotype was seen many times. Here the CDR3 reads CASSPGSGSYEQYF. CDR3 sequence (DNA): TGTGCCAGCAGCCCGGGGAGCGGGAGCTACGAGCAGTACTTC. V gene TRBV5-6 combines with J gene TRBJ2-7, with 8 bases matching TRBD2. The CDR3 is made up of 14 amino acids. Germline-derived CDR1 and CDR2 are SGHDT and YYEEEE. V lost 4 bases and J lost 3; bases outside the gene matches: 6.

This clonotype was observed a handful of times. V is TRBV7-3 and J is TRBJ1-6; TRBD1 agrees at 7 bases. CDR3 length: 15 residues. Germline CDR1 is SGHTA and CDR2 is FQGTGA. Unmatched junction bases numbered 4, after V lost 1 base and J lost 7 bases. The CDR3, as DNA: TGTGCCAGCAGCTTAAAGACAGGGCAGAATTCACCCCTCCACTTT. The encoded protein is CASSLKTGQNSPLHF.

The chain uses TRBV27 and TRBJ2-7; the D is unclear. The CDR3 spans 13 residues. Between the trimmed V and J ends, which lost 6 bases and 5 bases, there was a span of 14 bases. Germline V gene data show CDR1 as MNHEY and CDR2 as SMNVEV (reference sequence). CDR3 amino acids: CASRLRFPHEQYF. The CDR3 DNA follows: TGTGCCAGCAGACTCAGGTTCCCCCACGAGCAGTACTTC.

The gene calls are TRBV27 and TRBJ1-1; tentative D call: TRBD1 (6 bases). V lost 2 bases and J 1 base, leaving 8 bases between the germline ends. The CDR3 sequence is 14 residues long. Germline-derived CDR1 and CDR2 are MNHEY and SMNVEV (reference sequence). The CDR3 loop reads CASSLDRQNTEAFF. The CDR3 nucleotides read TGTGCCAGCAGTTTAGACAGGCAGAACACTGAAGCTTTCTTT.

This clonotype was seen a few times. The chain links TRBV20-1 to TRBJ2-7; 11 nucleotides match TRBD1. V was clipped by 6 bases and J by 0 bases; unmatched bases: 4. The CDR3 runs to 14 residues. The germline V gene encodes CDR1 DFQATT and CDR2 SNEGSKA (reference sequence). The CDR3 sequence is CSAEGTGGSYEQYF. As DNA, the CDR3 is TGCAGTGCGGAGGGGACAGGGGGCTCCTACGAGCAGTACTTC.

The chain recombines TRBV15 with TRBJ2-4; D remains ambiguous. CDR3 length: 17 residues. V lost 0 bases to trimming and J lost 0 bases, with 12 bases between them. CDR1 and CDR2 (germline): LNHNV, YYDKDF (reference sequence). Here the CDR3 DNA reads TGTGCCACCAGCAGAGATCCCCGTGAGATAGCCAAAAACATTCAGTACTTC. Translated, it gives CATSRDPREIAKNIQYF.

This clonotype occurred a few times. J is TRBJ1-5 and V is TRBV7-2; the D gene is possibly TRBD1 (5 bases). Germline lookup yields CDR1 SGHTA and CDR2 FQGNSA. Trimming removed 5 bases at V and 2 bases at J, with 10 bases between. CDR3 size: 14 residues. The CDR3 DNA sequence: TGTGCCAGCAGCCCCCTGACAGGCAATCAGCCCCAGCATTTT. Protein product: CASSPLTGNQPQHF.

The genes are TRBV5-1 and TRBJ2-5; D possibly corresponds to TRBD2 (6 bases). In germline, CDR1 is SGHRS, CDR2 YFSETQ. The CDR3 is 14 amino acids. Trimming stripped 0 bases from V and 11 bases from J, with 17 bases between. This CDR3 is CASSLEGTSGEQYF. Here the CDR3 DNA reads TGCGCCAGCAGCTTGGAAGGTACATCGGGGGAGCAGTACTTC.

This clonotype was observed a handful of times. The chain is built from TRBV5-1 and TRBJ2-5; TRBD2 is a possible D gene (5 bases). With 7 bases removed from V and 2 bases from J, the gap between germline ends came to 9 bases. This CDR3 region has 12 residues. Germline-derived CDR1 and CDR2 are SGHRS and YFSETQ. This chain's CDR3 is CASGEGQETQYF. DNA for the CDR3: TGCGCCAGCGGAGAGGGACAAGAGACCCAGTACTTC.

This clonotype has ten or more counts. This rearrangement joins TRBV14 to TRBJ2-7; D not resolved. V was clipped by 4 bases and J by 6 bases, with 10 bases between them. From germline, CDR1 is SGHDN and CDR2 FVKESK. This CDR3 spans 12 amino acids. The CDR3 region has the DNA TGTGCCAGCAGCCGTACCCTAGGCGAGCAGTACTTC. Its protein is CASSRTLGEQYF.

The gene calls are TRBV11-2 and TRBJ1-1, with no clear D. CDR3 length: 14 amino acids. In germline, CDR1 is SGHAT, CDR2 FQNNGV. The V and J ends lost 1 base and 4 bases respectively, with 10 bases between them. Here the CDR3 DNA reads TGTGCCAGCAGCTTAGCCGGGGAGGGCACTGAAGCTTTCTTT. Protein product: CASSLAGEGTEAFF.

V usage is TRBV10-3 and J usage is TRBJ2-3, with a weak D call TRBD1 (6 bases). Germline CDR1 is ENHRY and CDR2 is SYGVKD. The CDR3 covers 14 residues. V shed 6 bases and J shed 2 bases, with 12 bases lying between them. CDR3 residues: CAISYGTPTDTQYF. The CDR3 bases are TGTGCCATCAGCTACGGGACACCCACAGATACGCAGTATTTT.

The V call is TRBV12-5, the J call TRBJ2-5; D is unclear. CDR3 length equals 13 residues. V was pared by 2 bases and J by 5 bases, with 9 bases between. Germline lookup yields CDR1 LGHNT and CDR2 FRNRAP. The CDR3 bases are TGTGCTAGTGGTTTGTCAGTCCTGGAGACCCAGTACTTC. Its translation: CASGLSVLETQYF. Combining the CDR3 with reference TRBV12-5 and TRBJ2-5 gives the whole variable domain DARVTQTPRHKVTEMGQEVTMRCQPILGHNTVFWYRQTMMQGLELLAYFRNRAPLDDSGMPKDRFSAEMPDATLATLKIQPSEPRDSAVYFCASGLSVLETQYFGPGTRLLVL.

V usage is TRBV3-1 and J usage is TRBJ2-3, with D perhaps TRBD1 or TRBD2 (6 bases each). CDR1 and CDR2 (germline): LGHDT, YNNKEL (reference sequence). CDR3 size: 14 residues. V lost 5 bases and J 4 bases, leaving 13 bases between the germline ends. The DNA for the CDR3 is TGTGCCAGCAGCACCTCGGGGGCAGCAGATACGCAGTATTTT. Translation gives CASSTSGAADTQYF.

The chain is built from TRBV20-1 and TRBJ2-7, with D uncertain. Trimming removed 0 bases at V and 7 bases at J, with 10 bases between. CDR1 is DFQATT and CDR2 is SNEGSKA in the germline V gene (reference sequence). The CDR3 consists of 12 residues. CDR3 sequence: CSARDPLTEQYF. The CDR3 nucleotides read TGCAGTGCTAGAGATCCCCTTACGGAGCAGTACTTC.

The chain employs TRBV7-2 and TRBJ2-7, with 11 bases lining up with TRBD2. The junction had 7 bases not matched to a gene; V was cut back by 0 bases and J by 6 bases. From germline, CDR1 is SGHTA and CDR2 FQGNSA. The CDR3 runs to 16 residues. The CDR3 loop reads CASSLASTSGSSEQYF. The CDR3, as DNA: TGTGCCAGCAGCTTAGCTAGCACTAGCGGGAGTAGCGAGCAGTACTTC.

This clonotype was counted ten times or more. The chain recombines TRBV27 with TRBJ2-5; 11 bases are shared with TRBD2. This CDR3 comprises 17 residues. Trimming took 5 bases from V and 0 from J; bases not matched to a gene: 8. Germline lookup yields CDR1 MNHEY and CDR2 SMNVEV (reference sequence). The CDR3 here is CASSPMGGLADQETQYF. CDR3 in DNA: TGTGCCAGCAGTCCAATGGGGGGACTAGCGGACCAAGAGACCCAGTACTTC.

In its sample, this clonotype was seen a few times. J is TRBJ2-7 and V is TRBV29-1; 7 bases line up with TRBD2. Germline CDR1 and CDR2: SQVTM and ANQGSEA. Unmatched junction bases numbered 4, after V lost 5 bases and J lost 0 bases. CDR3 length: 13 amino acids. CDR3 amino acids: CSVTLADSYEQYF. The CDR3 DNA reads as TGCAGCGTTACCCTAGCGGACTCCTACGAGCAGTACTTC.